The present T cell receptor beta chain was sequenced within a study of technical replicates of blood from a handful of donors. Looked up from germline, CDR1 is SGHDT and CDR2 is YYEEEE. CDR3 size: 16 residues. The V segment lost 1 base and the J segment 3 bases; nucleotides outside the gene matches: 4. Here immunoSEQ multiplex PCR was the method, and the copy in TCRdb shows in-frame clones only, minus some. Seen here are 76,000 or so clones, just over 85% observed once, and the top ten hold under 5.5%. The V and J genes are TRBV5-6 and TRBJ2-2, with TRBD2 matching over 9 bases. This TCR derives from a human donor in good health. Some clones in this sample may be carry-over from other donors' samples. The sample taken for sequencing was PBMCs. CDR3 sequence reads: CASSLWLAGYTGELFF. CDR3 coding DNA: TGTGCCAGCAGCTTGTGGCTAGCGGGATACACCGGGGAGCTGTTTTTT. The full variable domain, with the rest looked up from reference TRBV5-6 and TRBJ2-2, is DAGVTQSPTHLIKTRGQQVTLRCSPKSGHDTVSWYQQALGQGPQFIFQYYEEEERQRGNFPDRFSGHQFPNYSSELNVNALLLGDSALYLCASSLWLAGYTGELFFGEGSRLTVL.